The T cell receptor beta chain under discussion was sequenced for a study of T cell responses to AZD1222 COVID-19 vaccine. Findings of the study overall: With two AZD1222 doses given, Spike-specific TCR breadth and depth both rose.

Germline V gene lookup returns CDR1 SEHNR and CDR2 FQNEAQ (reference sequence). Trimming took off 6 bases at V and 4 bases at J, with 15 bases between the two ends. The CDR3 covers 15 residues. On this clone itself: Its antigen is not known.

Here immunoSEQ multiplex PCR was the method, and the copy in TCRdb shows in-frame clones only, minus some. The top ten hold about 14% of the sample, which has around 58,000 clones, around 90% seen once. The specimen was peripheral blood, collected 28 days after the second AZD1222 dose. The chain combines TRBV7-9 with TRBJ2-2; D may be TRBD2 (5 bases). The sequence came from an adult who received the AZD1222 COVID-19 vaccine. CDR3 nucleotide sequence: TGTGCCAGCAGAGAAAATCGGGATCCCACCGGGGAGCTGTTTTTT. Its translation: CASRENRDPTGELFF.